These 22 T cell receptor beta chains were all obtained from the same sample, sequenced in a study of HIV-infected patients and healthy controls (TCRdb year 2014). To prepare the library, 5' RACE was applied. Instrument used: Illumina MiSeq. SuperScript III was used to reverse transcribe 500 ng RNA with primers targeting the alpha and beta constant regions. Separate alpha and beta chain libraries were made by chain-specific third strand synthesis with multiplexing indices. Through fastp at Q25 and MiXCR, TCRdb rebuilt clones from the public reads, retaining in-frame beta chains. Merged by CDR3 protein, the rows form single entries marked with the most common genes and DNA. In all, the sample holds about 13,000 distinct CDR3 sequences, and about 11% of those were seen once. The leading ten clones occupy about 6% of the sample. Whole blood was used without fractionating the cells, so the repertoire represented all peripheral T cells without sorting.

Sequencing was performed on blood. The source is an adult in good health.

This clonotype has only one observation. The CDR3 sequence is CAWSLPGGGRAFNEQFF. CDR3 coding DNA: TGTGCCTGGAGCCTTCCGGGGGGCGGGAGGGCCTTTAATGAGCAGTTCTTC. This rearrangement joins TRBV30 to TRBJ2-1; 9 bases line up with TRBD2. Germline CDR1 reads GTSNPN; CDR2 reads SVGIG (reference sequence). Losses at the gene ends were 3 bases for V and 7 bases for J; bases not matched to a gene: 16. This CDR3 contains 17 residues.

By sample share, this clonotype is medium-sized. The chain couples TRBV10-3 to TRBJ1-6, with D unresolved. Trimming shortened V by 4 bases and J by 18 bases, and 19 bases separated the two germline ends. Germline-derived CDR1 and CDR2 are ENHRY and SYGVKD. This CDR3 comprises 13 residues. Here the CDR3 DNA reads TGTGCCATCAGTGCCGGACTCGACCGAGGTGCCCACTTT. This translates into CAISAGLDRGAHF.

This clonotype showed up many times. This chain joins TRBV27 and TRBJ1-5; TRBD1 matches 9 bases. Germline V gene sequence: CDR1 MNHEY, CDR2 SMNVEV (reference sequence). The junction had 6 bases not matched to a gene; V was cut back by 5 bases and J by 7 bases. The CDR3 is 14 amino acids. CDR3: CASSRTGQGQPQHF. As DNA, the CDR3 is TGTGCCAGCAGTCGAACGGGACAGGGACAGCCCCAGCATTTT.

Within the sample, this clonotype is medium-sized (0.01 to 0.1%). The chain links TRBV6-5 to TRBJ2-2; the D gene is possibly TRBD2 (5 bases). CDR1 MNHEY and CDR2 SVGAGI come from the germline V gene. This CDR3 region has 15 residues. Trimming took off 0 bases at V and 7 bases at J, with 12 bases between the two ends. The CDR3 DNA sequence: TGTGCCAGCAGTTACTCATTTACTAGGCACGGGGAGCTGTTTTTT. It codes for CASSYSFTRHGELFF.

This clonotype is medium-sized by share. This chain uses TRBV5-6 with TRBJ2-5, with D possibly matching TRBD1 (5 bases). CDR1 is SGHDT and CDR2 is YYEEEE in the germline V gene. Trimming removed 4 bases from V and 0 bases from J, with 16 bases in between. The CDR3 length is 16 residues. The CDR3 loop is CASSPWTSLYQETQYF. The CDR3 DNA reads as TGTGCCAGCAGCCCCTGGACAAGTTTGTACCAAGAGACCCAGTACTTC.

The DNA of the CDR3 is TGTGCCAGCAGCCAACATAGAGAAAGATCTGGGGCCAACGTCCTGACTTTC. Its translation: CASSQHRERSGANVLTF. The rearrangement joins TRBV3-1 to TRBJ2-6; no clear D. The V gene lost 2 bases and the J gene lost 1 base, with 12 bases spanning the gap. In germline, CDR1 is LGHDT, CDR2 YNNKEL (reference sequence). This CDR3 has 17 amino acids.

This clonotype is medium-sized (0.01 to 0.1%) by share. The chain uses TRBV5-6 and TRBJ1-5; a weak D match, TRBD1 (5 bases). This CDR3 comprises 15 residues. Germline loops: CDR1 SGHDT, CDR2 YYEEEE. Deletions cut 0 bases from V and 6 bases from J, with 13 bases between. CDR3 nucleotide sequence: TGTGCCAGCAGCTTGGGAGCAGGGCTAGGTCAGCCCCAGCATTTT. Its protein is CASSLGAGLGQPQHF.

This clonotype has more than one count but fewer than ten. The gene calls are TRBV5-1 and TRBJ2-1, with D uncertain. Looked up from germline, CDR1 is SGHRS and CDR2 is YFSETQ. The germline V and J ends were trimmed by 4 bases and 8 bases, with 13 bases remaining between them. The CDR3 runs 13 residues. For the CDR3, the DNA is TGCGCCAGCAGCGCATCTGTTGTGGATGAGCAGTTCTTC. Protein sequence: CASSASVVDEQFF.

The CDR3 sequence: CASSLDPSGPQHF. In DNA, the CDR3 is TGTGCCAGCAGCTTGGACCCCTCGGGGCCCCAGCATTTT. This sequence joins TRBV5-4 and TRBJ1-5; D is unresolved. This CDR3 has 13 residues. V was cut by 0 bases and J by 9 bases, with 10 bases left in between. The germline CDR1 and CDR2 sequences are SGHNT and YYREEE (reference sequence).

This clonotype was seen more than once but under ten times. A much larger clone differs from this one at a single base, so this may be a read error. The J gene is TRBJ1-2, the V gene TRBV5-1; D might be TRBD1 (5 bases). This CDR3 has 15 amino acids. Germline-derived CDR1 and CDR2 are SGHRS and YFSETQ. The CDR3 region is CASSLAGTTNYGHTF. CDR3 coding DNA: TGCGCCAGCAGCTTGGCCGGGACGACTAACTATGGCCACACCTTC.

This clonotype is labeled medium-sized. The genes are TRBV27 and TRBJ2-7; no firm D call. Germline CDR1 reads MNHEY; CDR2 reads SMNVEV (reference sequence). This CDR3 has 13 residues. V lost 3 bases to trimming and J lost 1 base, with 7 bases between them. CDR3: CASSFRRSYEQYF. CDR3 DNA: TGTGCCAGCAGTTTCCGGCGATCCTACGAGCAGTACTTC.

This clonotype occurred many times. The gene calls are TRBV29-1 and TRBJ2-3; weak D call: TRBD1 (8 bases). With 7 bases removed from V and 1 base from J, the gap between germline ends came to 15 bases. The CDR3 sequence is 14 residues long. Germline CDR1 is SQVTM and CDR2 is ANQGSEA. CDR3 in amino acids: CSGSTGGGTDTQYF. In nucleotides, the CDR3 is TGCAGCGGATCAACAGGGGGGGGCACAGATACGCAGTATTTT.

This clonotype has a count of ten or more. The rearrangement joins TRBV3-1 to TRBJ2-7, with D perhaps being TRBD1 or TRBD2 (5 bases each). V was trimmed by 4 bases and J by 2 bases, leaving 9 bases between them. CDR3 length: 13 residues. Germline V gene lookup returns CDR1 LGHDT and CDR2 YNNKEL (reference sequence). The CDR3 DNA reads TGTGCCAGCAGCCGGGACGCAGCCTACGAGCAGTACTTC. It yields the protein CASSRDAAYEQYF.

This clonotype was seen a few times. The chain carries TRBV14 and TRBJ1-1, with D tentatively TRBD1 (5 bases). Trimming took off 0 bases at V and 0 bases at J, with 8 bases between the two ends. This CDR3 region has 15 residues. Germline V lookup: CDR1 SGHDN, CDR2 FVKESK. CDR3 nucleotides: TGTGCCAGCAGCCAAGATTACAGGATGAACACTGAAGCTTTCTTT. Protein: CASSQDYRMNTEAFF.

This clonotype has at least ten counts. The chain is built from TRBV18 and TRBJ2-1; tentative D call: TRBD2 (5 bases). V was clipped by 0 bases and J by 0 bases, with 18 bases between them. The length of the CDR3 is 19 residues. The germline V gene encodes CDR1 KGHSH and CDR2 LQKENI. This CDR3 reads CASSPPAGTRVASYNEQFF. In nucleotides, the CDR3 is TGTGCCAGCTCACCACCGGCGGGCACGAGGGTGGCCTCCTACAATGAGCAGTTCTTC.

The chain links TRBV20-1 to TRBJ2-3, with TRBD2 matching 10 bases. J gave up 1 base and V 8 bases, and 9 bases lay outside the gene matches. Germline lookup yields CDR1 DFQATT and CDR2 SNEGSKA (reference sequence). This CDR3 region has 15 residues. For the CDR3, the DNA is TGCAGTACATATAGCGGGAGGATTGGCACAGATACGCAGTATTTT. Translating it yields CSTYSGRIGTDTQYF.

This clonotype has more than one count but fewer than ten. The rearrangement uses TRBV6-5 and TRBJ2-7, with TRBD2 identical over 7 bases. Germline V gene data show CDR1 as MNHEY and CDR2 as SVGAGI. Losses at the gene ends were 9 bases for V and 1 base for J; bases not matched to a gene: 9. This CDR3 region has 14 residues. CDR3 residues: CASSGGRGSYEQYF. The DNA of the CDR3 is TGTGCCAGTAGTGGCGGGCGGGGGTCCTACGAGCAGTACTTC.

This clonotype is deemed medium-sized. The V gene is TRBV20-1, the J gene TRBJ2-3, with D possibly TRBD2 on 5 matching bases. Germline V gives CDR1 DFQATT, CDR2 SNEGSKA (reference sequence). The V end was cut by 6 bases, the J end by 6 bases, with 19 bases between. The CDR3 has 14 amino acids. The CDR3 DNA follows: TGCAGTGCGGGAGCGGTAGGGCAAGTCGATACGCAGTATTTT. Translated, it gives CSAGAVGQVDTQYF.

This clonotype has a count of ten or more. The gene calls are TRBV27 and TRBJ1-5; the D gene is possibly TRBD1 (6 bases). Looked up from germline, CDR1 is MNHEY and CDR2 is SMNVEV (reference sequence). The CDR3 extends over 15 amino acids. Trimming pared 3 bases from V and 3 bases from J, leaving 12 bases between. DNA for the CDR3: TGTGCCAGCAGTTTCTCAGGGGACTTCAATCAGCCCCAGCATTTT. Its protein is CASSFSGDFNQPQHF.

This clonotype was counted at least ten times. The V call is TRBV6-1, the J call TRBJ2-3; no firm D call. Per the germline V gene, CDR1 is MNHNS and CDR2 is SASEGT. The CDR3 is made up of 15 amino acids. The V gene lost 2 bases and the J gene lost 2 bases, with 11 bases spanning the gap. The CDR3 DNA follows: TGTGCCAGCAGTGAATGGGTCACGACCACAGATACGCAGTATTTT. It encodes CASSEWVTTTDTQYF.

This chain connects TRBV4-1 to TRBJ2-7, with D hard to call. V lost 0 bases and J 4 bases, leaving 10 bases between the germline ends. Germline V gene sequence: CDR1 MGHRA, CDR2 YSYEKL. CDR3 length: 14 amino acids. CDR3 loop: CASSQEVFTYEQYF. The CDR3, as DNA: TGCGCCAGCAGCCAAGAAGTTTTTACTTACGAGCAGTACTTC.

This clonotype is categorized as medium-sized. J is TRBJ2-5 and V is TRBV30; the D gene is possibly TRBD2 (7 bases). The CDR3 has 14 amino acids. Germline V gives CDR1 GTSNPN, CDR2 SVGIG (reference sequence). V dropped 3 bases and J dropped 0 bases, with 11 bases sitting between them. The CDR3 sequence is CAWSGGLYQETQYF. CDR3 coding DNA: TGTGCCTGGAGCGGGGGGCTATACCAAGAGACCCAGTACTTC.